The clone carrying this TCR beta chain came up many times. The antigen is unknown. Arm-PCR with iRepertoire HTBI primers amplified the CDR3 regions for these TCR beta libraries. One entry per CDR3 protein, called by TCRdb with MiXCR from the multiplex PCR reads. The sample lists approximately 300,000 distinct CDR3 sequences; about 20% were seen once. The V and J ends lost 7 bases and 4 bases, in that order; junction bases with no gene match: 9. The V gene's germline CDR1 is MDHEN and CDR2 SYDVKM. CDR3 length equals 14 residues. The time point denotes: newly diagnosed GD, antithyroid drugs for less than 3 months. Preparation of the TCR library used RNA extracted from PBMCs. The data derive from a study of regulatory T cells in long-lasting Graves disease. Study-wide points: Small sample size may have lowered accuracy. Preferential use of TRBV28, TRBJ1-2 and TRBJ2-5 was seen in persistent disease.

The origin of this receptor is a female donor with Graves disease. Sequenced material: peripheral blood mononuclear cells (PBMCs), taken at new diagnosis, from a patient treated with antithyroid drugs. The chain employs TRBV28 and TRBJ1-1; 7 bases are shared with TRBD1. This CDR3 is CASTSTGLGTEAFF. The CDR3 region has the DNA TGTGCCAGCACCTCGACAGGGTTAGGCACTGAAGCTTTCTTT.